A selection of T cell receptor beta chains follows, all from one sample in a study of radiotherapy plus CTLA-4 blockade in lung cancer. Libraries were prepared by immunoSEQ multiplex PCR; TCRdb keeps only in-frame clonotypes and omits some of them. This sample has about 88,000 clones, with around 72% found just once. Sample: peripheral blood, taken from a patient treated with radiotherapy plus ipilimumab. The origin of the receptors is a human donor with non-small cell lung cancer that progressed on radiotherapy plus ipilimumab. Each CDR3 is given with its conserved first and last residue. A D gene is named only where the DNA matches it firmly.

V gene	D gene	J gene	CDR3 protein
TRBV10-3	NA	TRBJ1-6	CAISESAVYSPLHF
TRBV30	NA	TRBJ1-1	CAWSVGLNTEAFF
TRBV4-3	TRBD1	TRBJ1-1	CASSQDTGGSTEAFF
TRBV28	NA	TRBJ2-7	CASSPGPRRDEQYF
TRBV6-5	NA	TRBJ1-2	CASSEYSTYGYTF
TRBV9	TRBD1	TRBJ1-2	CASSVADRGPYGYTF
TRBV7-2	NA	TRBJ2-2	CASSPGTYTGELFF
TRBV19	TRBD1	TRBJ1-5	CASRKNRGENQPQHF
TRBV30	TRBD1	TRBJ1-2	CAWSVGEGAYYGYTF
TRBV4-2	NA	TRBJ1-1	CASSASSMNTEAFF
TRBV5-1	TRBD1	TRBJ2-7	CASSLTAGTGSYEQYF